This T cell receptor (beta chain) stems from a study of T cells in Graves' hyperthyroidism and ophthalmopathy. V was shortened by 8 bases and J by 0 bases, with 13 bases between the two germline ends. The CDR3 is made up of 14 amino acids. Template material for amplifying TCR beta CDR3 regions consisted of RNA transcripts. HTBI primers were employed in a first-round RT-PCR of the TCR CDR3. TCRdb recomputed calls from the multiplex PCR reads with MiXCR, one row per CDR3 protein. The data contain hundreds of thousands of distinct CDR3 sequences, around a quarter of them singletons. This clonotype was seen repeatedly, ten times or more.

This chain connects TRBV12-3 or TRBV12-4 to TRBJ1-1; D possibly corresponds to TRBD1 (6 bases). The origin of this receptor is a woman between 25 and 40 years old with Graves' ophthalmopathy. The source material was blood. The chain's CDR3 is CASCGGGVNTEAFF. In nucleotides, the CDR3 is TGTGCCAGCTGTGGAGGGGGGGTGAACACTGAAGCTTTCTTT.